This TCR beta chain was captured by sequencing in a study of blood T cell repertoires in COVID-19. Study background: Specimens from acute and convalescent COVID-19 originated in the United States, Italy and Spain. The cDNA or gDNA used as material had been derived from T cells, B-cell-depleted T cells, or PBMCs.

The CDR3 runs 15 residues. V lost 1 base to trimming and J lost 0 bases, with 7 bases between them. Germline CDR1 and CDR2: LNHDA and SQIVND (reference sequence). In the 2 weeks before study entry, exposed participants met a COVID-19 case, which was PCR-confirmed or clinician-diagnosed. Original methodology: Counts of nucleated cells, estimated from reference gene primer amplification, were obtained. Generated by immunoSEQ multiplex PCR, the TCRdb table keeps only in-frame clones and is missing some. V, J and clone size derive from that table, while D and trimming were established from the DNA sequence. The data hold 200,000 or so clones, with around four fifths observed a single time.

The source of this sequence is a woman in her fifties or sixties who had been exposed to COVID-19. Material: PBMCs or T cells enriched from blood (not recorded which). The rearrangement joins TRBV19 to TRBJ1-3; D gene ambiguous. CDR3 residues: CASSIGPSSGNTIYF. The CDR3, as DNA: TGTGCCAGTAGTATAGGTCCGAGCTCTGGAAACACCATATATTTT.